What follows are 13 T cell receptor beta chains derived from one specimen sequenced in a study of T cell repertoires in cytomegalovirus infection. Via MiXCR, TCRdb re-called the reads, giving one row per CDR3 protein. The sample consists of about 250,000 distinct CDR3 sequences, roughly 12% of them appearing once. The sample consisted of PBMCs. The receptors were gathered from a human donor in good health (CMV status not recorded). Some clones in this sample may be carry-over from other donors' samples.

In its sample, this clonotype was seen many times. The V and J genes are TRBV4-2 and TRBJ1-5; D unclear. Between the trimmed V and J ends, which lost 4 bases and 0 bases, there was a span of 13 bases. Germline V lookup: CDR1 LGHNA, CDR2 YNFKEQ. The CDR3 sequence is 16 residues long. The CDR3 nucleotides are TGTGCCAGCAGCCCGGAATTGGGCCTTAGCAATCAGCCCCAGCATTTT. Encoded protein: CASSPELGLSNQPQHF.

This clonotype was picked up a small number of times. The chain combines TRBV2 with TRBJ1-4, with D tentatively TRBD1 (5 bases). The ends were cut back, 7 bases at V and 7 bases at J, with 19 bases in the middle. In germline, CDR1 is SNHLY, CDR2 FYNNEI. This CDR3 has 15 amino acids. In DNA form, the CDR3 reads TGTGCCAGCACTACAACTAAGGGGACGGGTGAAAAACTGTTTTTT. Amino acids: CASTTTKGTGEKLFF.

This clonotype was seen ten or more times. This chain uses TRBV7-2 with TRBJ1-4, with 8 bases lining up with TRBD1. The J segment lost 8 bases and the V segment lost 5 bases, leaving 7 bases of the junction unmatched. CDR3 length: 14 amino acids. Germline V CDR1 and CDR2: SGHTA, FQGNSA. In DNA form, the CDR3 reads TGTGCCAGCAGCGTCGGACAGGGAGGGGAAAAACTGTTTTTT. Translated: CASSVGQGGEKLFF.

The sample holds a few counts of this clonotype. This chain uses TRBV12-3 or TRBV12-4 with TRBJ1-2, with D possibly TRBD1 on 6 matching bases. There are 13 residues in the CDR3. V lost 3 bases, J lost 7 bases, and 12 bases lay in between. The CDR3 bases are TGTGCCAGCAGTTTGACAGGACGGAGTGGCTACACCTTC. Translated, it gives CASSLTGRSGYTF.

In its sample, this clonotype was seen a few times. This sequence joins TRBV19 and TRBJ1-5; 9 bases agree with TRBD1. Germline V gene lookup returns CDR1 LNHDA and CDR2 SQIVND (reference sequence). Germline trimming cut 5 bases from V and 9 bases from J; bases unmatched to any gene: 8. This CDR3 region has 14 residues. The CDR3 loop reads CASSDDRGFGPQHF. Written as DNA, the CDR3 is TGTGCCAGTAGTGATGACAGGGGGTTCGGGCCCCAGCATTTT. Full variable domain (outside the CDR3, taken from reference TRBV19 and TRBJ1-5): DGGITQSPKYLFRKEGQNVTLSCEQNLNHDAMYWYRQDPGQGLRLIYYSQIVNDFQKGDIAEGYSVSREKKESFPLTVTSAQKNPTAFYLCASSDDRGFGPQHFGDGTRLSIL.

This rearrangement joins TRBV28 to TRBJ1-4; D ambiguous. Germline CDR1 reads MDHEN; CDR2 reads SYDVKM. The length of the CDR3 is 13 residues. V lost 8 bases and J 0 bases, leaving 7 bases between the germline ends. The CDR3, as DNA: TGTGCCAGCTGCATAGCAACTAATGAAAAACTGTTTTTT. The encoded protein is CASCIATNEKLFF.

J is TRBJ2-7 and V is TRBV18; TRBD2 might be the D (5 bases). Germline V gene lookup returns CDR1 KGHSH and CDR2 LQKENI. V lost 1 base to trimming and J lost 4 bases, with 8 bases between them. This CDR3 is 13 amino acids long. As DNA, the CDR3 is TGTGCCAGCTCACCACGGGAGAATTACGAGCAGTACTTC. Translated, it gives CASSPRENYEQYF.

This clonotype was seen at least ten times. The chain links TRBV28 to TRBJ2-7; 10 bases map to TRBD2. Germline lookup yields CDR1 MDHEN and CDR2 SYDVKM. The J segment lost 5 bases and the V segment lost 11 bases, leaving 9 bases of the junction unmatched. The CDR3 length is 13 residues. The CDR3 nucleotides read TGTGCCTGGGGGCTAGCGGGAGTTAACGAGCAGTACTTC. This encodes CAWGLAGVNEQYF.

This sequence joins TRBV13 and TRBJ2-5; 8 nucleotides align to TRBD2. The CDR3 has 14 residues. Trimming cost V 3 bases and J 5 bases; bases outside gene matches: 5. CDR1 is PRHDT and CDR2 is FYEKMQ in the germline V gene (reference sequence). The CDR3 sequence is CASSFRTSRETQYF. DNA of the CDR3: TGTGCCAGCAGCTTCCGGACTAGCCGGGAGACCCAGTACTTC.

This clonotype was recorded many times. This sequence joins TRBV7-2 and TRBJ2-7; D is ambiguous. The germline CDR1 and CDR2 sequences are SGHTA and FQGNSA. The CDR3 is 11 residues long. The V end lost 5 bases, the J end lost 2 bases, and 4 bases lay between the germline ends. CDR3 nucleotides: TGTGCCAGCAGCGAAACCTACGAGCAGTACTTC. Translating gives CASSETYEQYF.

The chain has TRBV6-1 and TRBJ1-5; TRBD1 might be the D (5 bases). Germline-derived CDR1 and CDR2 are MNHNS and SASEGT. The CDR3 length is 14 residues. V was cut by 6 bases and J by 9 bases, with 18 bases left in between. The CDR3 nucleotides read TGTGCCAGCAGAGGGACCTCCTTTTTGTGGCCCCAGCATTTT. This codes for CASRGTSFLWPQHF.

The CDR3 sequence is CASSQPAQGYYEQYF. The CDR3 DNA reads as TGCGCCAGCAGCCAACCCGCACAGGGCTACTACGAGCAGTACTTC. This sequence joins TRBV4-1 and TRBJ2-7; perhaps TRBD1 as D (6 bases). The CDR3 contains 15 residues. Trimming shortened V by 2 bases and J by 3 bases, and 14 bases separated the two germline ends. From germline, CDR1 is MGHRA and CDR2 YSYEKL.

The table lists this clonotype with many counts. As DNA, the CDR3 is TGTGCCAGCAGTCACGATCCAGGGGCCGGGGAGCTGTTTTTT. This translates into CASSHDPGAGELFF. The chain carries TRBV7-3 and TRBJ2-2, with D tentatively TRBD1 (6 bases). Germline V lookup: CDR1 SGHTA, CDR2 FQGTGA. This CDR3 spans 14 amino acids. The ends were cut back, 6 bases at V and 6 bases at J, with 14 bases in the middle.